This paragraph covers one T cell receptor beta chain sequence. Its antigen remains unidentified. The entry originates in a study of OX40 agonist ivuxolimab in advanced cancers. V lost 1 base and J 14 bases, leaving 6 bases between the germline ends. Germline CDR1 and CDR2: SGHVS and FQNEAQ. The CDR3 is 11 amino acids. The repertoire was sequenced with immunoSEQ multiplex PCR; TCRdb's copy has only in-frame clones and lacks some. The sample records some 54,000 clones, 70% to 90% being singletons. Findings and caveats of the study: Normalized expansion of T-cell clones was also low for some nonresponders.

The chain links TRBV7-8 to TRBJ1-6; no clear D gene. The sample here was CD4+ or CD8+ T cells sorted from blood, taken in a trial of the OX40 agonist ivuxolimab. This clonotype was sampled from an adult with an advanced solid tumor such as melanoma, head and neck, liver or kidney cancer. The CDR3 DNA is TGTGCCAGCAGCTTAGGTGAATCCCTCCACTTT. It yields the protein CASSLGESLHF.